The present TCR beta chain was sequenced within a study of spatial heterogeneity in lung cancer. Time point of the sample: sample taken at primary tumor resection. Samples were donated by 72 untreated early-stage non-small cell lung cancer patients. MiXCR, applied by TCRdb to the 5' RACE reads, yields one record per CDR3 protein. The sample has about 5,700 distinct CDR3 sequences; 13% are singletons. The ends were cut back, 7 bases at V and 0 bases at J, with 10 bases in the middle. CDR1 and CDR2 from the germline V gene are SNHLY and FYNNEI. CDR3 size: 14 residues. On this clonotype itself: Its antigen is not known.

Whole-study results and caveats: It was found that expanded intratumoral alpha and beta TCR counts tracked tumor mutation counts.

This receptor was taken from a female donor with early-stage non-small cell lung cancer. The sample in question was lung tumor tissue, obtained at surgery. V is TRBV2 and J is TRBJ2-1; possibly TRBD2 for D (5 bases). The CDR3 reads CASTADSSYNEQFF. CDR3 sequence (DNA): TGTGCCAGCACAGCGGATAGCTCCTACAATGAGCAGTTCTTC.